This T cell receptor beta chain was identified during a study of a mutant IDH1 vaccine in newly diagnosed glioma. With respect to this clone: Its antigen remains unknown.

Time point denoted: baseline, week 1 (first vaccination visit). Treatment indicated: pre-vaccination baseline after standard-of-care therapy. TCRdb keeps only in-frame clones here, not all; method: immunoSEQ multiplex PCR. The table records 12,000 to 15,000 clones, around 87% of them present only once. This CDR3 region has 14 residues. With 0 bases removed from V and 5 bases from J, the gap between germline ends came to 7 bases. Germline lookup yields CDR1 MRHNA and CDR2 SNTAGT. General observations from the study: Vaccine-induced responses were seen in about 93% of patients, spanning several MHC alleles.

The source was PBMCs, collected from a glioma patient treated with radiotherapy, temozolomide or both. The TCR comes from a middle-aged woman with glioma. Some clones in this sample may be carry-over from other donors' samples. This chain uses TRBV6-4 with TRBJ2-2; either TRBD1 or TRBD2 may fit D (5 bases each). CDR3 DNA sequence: TGTGCCAGCAGTGACTCGGGGGAGACCGGGGAGCTGTTTTTT. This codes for CASSDSGETGELFF.